Presented here are 10 T cell receptor beta chains from one specimen sequenced in a study of long-term antiretroviral therapy in people with HIV. Sequencing relied on immunoSEQ assay v3.0, run at survey level. Some clones are missing from TCRdb's copy, which holds only in-frame ones; the method was immunoSEQ multiplex PCR. Among around 20,000 clones listed, 80% to 90% were seen once. This specimen consisted of unsorted PBMCs, obtained 4.2 years after starting antiretroviral therapy. The receptors were sampled from a man in his fifties or sixties with HIV.

The chain carries TRBV7-9 and TRBJ1-1; D unclear. CDR1 is SEHNR and CDR2 is FQNEAQ in the germline V gene (reference sequence). CDR3 length equals 15 residues. V shed 1 base and J shed 3 bases, with 12 bases lying between them. For the CDR3, the DNA is TGTGCCAGCAGCTTAGTGAGCCCGAGGGACACTGAAGCTTTCTTT. Translated: CASSLVSPRDTEAFF.

The chain carries TRBV4-1 and TRBJ2-1; D possibly matches TRBD1 or TRBD2 (5 bases each). V gave up 1 base and J gave up 6 bases, with 16 bases separating them. This CDR3 region has 16 residues. Germline-derived CDR1 and CDR2 are MGHRA and YSYEKL. The CDR3 DNA follows: TGCGCCAGCAGCCAAGGATTACGGGACGGGGCCAATGAGCAGTTCTTC. This encodes CASSQGLRDGANEQFF.

This rearrangement joins TRBV29-1 to TRBJ2-7; D is undetermined. Trimming left V 1 base short and J 0 bases short, with 7 bases between. CDR1 and CDR2 (germline): SQVTM, ANQGSEA. The CDR3 is made up of 13 amino acids. The CDR3 spells CSVEVALSYEQYF. The CDR3 nucleotides read TGCAGCGTTGAAGTCGCTCTCTCCTACGAGCAGTACTTC.

The chain couples TRBV5-1 to TRBJ2-2, with D possibly called TRBD1 or TRBD2 (7 bases each). Deletions cut 4 bases from V and 5 bases from J, with 24 bases between. This CDR3 spans 18 amino acids. Germline assignment: CDR1 SGHRS and CDR2 YFSETQ. The CDR3: CASSITPGEGAQTGELFF. CDR3 sequence (DNA): TGCGCCAGCAGCATCACCCCCGGGGAGGGGGCGCAGACCGGGGAGCTGTTTTTT.

The chain has TRBV6-1 and TRBJ1-4, with no clear D. The germline V gene encodes CDR1 MNHNS and CDR2 SASEGT. The CDR3 extends over 13 amino acids. V shed 8 bases and J shed 6 bases, with 13 bases lying between them. The CDR3 here is CASASRLYEKLFF. CDR3 nucleotide sequence: TGTGCCAGCGCGTCCCGGTTATATGAAAAACTGTTTTTT.

V gene TRBV18 combines with J gene TRBJ2-4; either TRBD1 or TRBD2 may fit D (7 bases each). V was clipped by 6 bases and J by 8 bases, with 23 bases between them. The length of the CDR3 is 16 residues. Germline V gene lookup returns CDR1 KGHSH and CDR2 LQKENI. CDR3 in DNA: TGTGCCAGCTCCCCTCAGCGGGACAGACTCCGGGACATTCAGTACTTC. As protein: CASSPQRDRLRDIQYF.

The V and J genes are TRBV18 and TRBJ1-1; D might be TRBD1 (5 bases). In germline, CDR1 is KGHSH, CDR2 LQKENI. V was pared by 3 bases and J by 5 bases, with 16 bases between. The CDR3 is 15 amino acids. The DNA for the CDR3 is TGTGCCAGCTCACCGGGTCCAGGGACGGGAACTGAAGCTTTCTTT. It encodes CASSPGPGTGTEAFF.

The chain joins TRBV11-1 to TRBJ1-2; unclear D gene. Trimming cost V 5 bases and J 7 bases, with 11 bases left between them. This CDR3 spans 12 amino acids. Germline V gene data show CDR1 as SGHAT and CDR2 as FQDESV (reference sequence). The CDR3 spells CASSPGPGGYTF. CDR3 nucleotide sequence: TGTGCCAGCAGCCCCGGGCCCGGTGGCTACACCTTC.

The V call is TRBV20-1, the J call TRBJ1-1, with no clear D. This CDR3 contains 11 residues. Trimming cost V 6 bases and J 1 base, with 6 bases left between them. Germline V lookup: CDR1 DFQATT, CDR2 SNEGSKA (reference sequence). The CDR3 loop reads CSADENTEAFF. DNA of the CDR3: TGCAGTGCGGACGAGAACACTGAAGCTTTCTTT.

The V gene is TRBV18, the J gene TRBJ1-5; 9 bases are a match to TRBD1. The CDR3 spans 15 residues. V gave up 8 bases and J gave up 4 bases; unmatched junction bases: 9. Germline V gene sequence: CDR1 KGHSH, CDR2 LQKENI. The CDR3 region has the DNA TGTGCCAGCCACATTTCCGGGACAGGGAATCAGCCCCAGCATTTT. This translates into CASHISGTGNQPQHF.